This TCR beta chain was identified in a study of T cells in Graves' hyperthyroidism and ophthalmopathy. The overall study: Before any treatment, at initial diagnosis, peripheral blood was collected.

This clonotype was detected many times. Trimming removed 8 bases at V and 1 base at J, with 14 bases between. This CDR3 has 14 residues. RNA transcripts gave rise to amplified TCR beta CDR3 regions. In the first-round RT-PCR of the TCR CDR3, the HTBI primer set was used. TCRdb recomputed calls from the multiplex PCR reads with MiXCR, one row per CDR3 protein. The profile shows some 350,000 distinct CDR3 sequences, about 20% of them singletons. Hyperthyroidism of Graves' type that showed no ophthalmopathy progression within 18 months was stable. Uncontrolled infection, other autoimmune disease, pregnancy or lactation excluded patients.

The V call is TRBV12-3 or TRBV12-4, the J call TRBJ1-2, with D tentatively TRBD1 (5 bases). The material sequenced was blood. The TCR originated in a woman aged 18-29 years with Graves' hyperthyroidism. CDR3 sequence reads: CASGRAGINYGYTF. In DNA, the CDR3 is TGTGCCAGCGGTAGGGCAGGGATTAACTATGGCTACACCTTC.